The entry below gives a single TCR beta chain sequence along with its context. This clonotype has at least ten counts. The target of this receptor is not known. No per-base quality is available; no much larger clone lies one base away. V sheds 1 base and J sheds 9 bases, leaving 7 bases between their ends. CDR1 SGHTA and CDR2 FQGNSA are derived from the germline V gene. Reading from cysteine to phenylalanine, the CDR3 counts 12 amino acids. CDR3 DNA is the only sequence kept; it has 36 bases, read in frame from the first base. The data belong to a study of molecular identifiers for immune sequencing clone quantification (dated by TCRdb to about 2018). In terms of the full investigation: For a replicate experiment, RNA from roughly 20,000 or 100,000 naive CD8 T cells was divided into five aliquots, and four of the five aliquots were sequenced. This methods study benchmarked molecular-identifier clustering-based TCR repertoire sequencing (MIDCIRS) and TCR RNA copy counting, using CD8 T cells to do so. What the study reported, not specific to this receptor: Even against a background of approximately 1 million naive CD8 T cells, spiked-in Jurkat TCR RNA amounting to a single cell's worth was reported to be detectable. Highly expanded clone sizes could be underestimated if identical TCR molecules share a barcode. When barcode sub-clustering was omitted, TCR diversity was inflated by chimeric consensus sequences, with chimeras reaching as high as 47%. In CMV-specific effector cells, clones with more than 20 RNA copies contained over 99% of molecules, whereas in naive cells such clones contained under 1% of molecules. Spiked-in Jurkat TCR RNA (about ten copies' worth), which is not part of the donor repertoire, was contained in the naive libraries. Modeling indicated about 3 TCR RNA copies recovered per cell, compared with about 10 by digital PCR, which implies a capture efficiency of about 31%.

Naive CD8 T cell libraries were made from approximately 20,000 to 1,000,000 sorted cells using 10%, 30% or 50% of purified RNA. Naive CD8 T cells, defined as CD8+CD4-CCR7+CD45RA+, were FACS-sorted into RLT Plus buffer on a BD FACSAria II. To test detection sensitivity, Jurkat RNA equal to around 11 TCR copies was added to samples of about 18,000-1,100,000 naive CD8 T cells. Enrichment of CD8 T cells was performed with RosetteSep CD8+ T Cell Enrichment Cocktail and Ficoll-Paque, after which ACK red cell lysis was carried out. Library creation used PCR. Instrument on record: NextSeq 500. Preparation of bulk TCR libraries followed a previously described approach, with the TCR primers listed in Table S5. The Qiagen AllPrep DNA/RNA kit was used to purify total RNA. Before analysis, reads from multiple sequencing runs of the same library were pooled. The source study handled its data this way. Reads were retained only if the reads had an exact TCR constant sequence, and the retained reads were trimmed to 150 nt and grouped according to their 12-nt molecular barcodes. Reads within each barcode group were sub-clustered using a 15% Levenshtein threshold, and quality-weighted consensus sequences were constructed for each RNA molecule. Non-functional sequences were excluded, and lower-count sequences lying one edit away from another sequence were also excluded. On the basis of fitting two negative binomial distributions, barcode sub-clusters with fewer than 20% of the maximum read count were discarded. TCRdb reprocessed the public reads (quality trimming at Q25 with fastp, clone calling with MiXCR) and kept in-frame beta chains. For every CDR3 protein sequence, its rows merge into one entry that carries the most common genes and DNA. The V and J calls and clone size are TCRdb's, not the authors'. This sample lists approximately 97,000 distinct CDR3 sequences; 30% to 45% were detected once. Roughly 9.7% of the sample comes from the top ten.

Sequencing used naive CD8+ T cells from blood, with Jurkat cell RNA spiked in. The sample's cell subset or site label, decoded: FACS-sorted CD8+CD4-CCR7+CD45RA+ naive T cells. The sequence joins TRBV7-2 to TRBJ2-1; the D segment may tentatively be TRBD1 or TRBD2, each giving 5 matched bases. This receptor was obtained from a human donor in good health. Some libraries in this study had Jurkat cell RNA spiked in. The CDR3 region: CASSLGGTEQFF. The DNA reads as follows: TGTGCCAGCAGCTTAGGTGGGACTGAGCAGTTCTTC.